Below, one T cell receptor beta chain is given with its context. The entry originates in a study of T cell responses to AZD1222 COVID-19 vaccine. This CDR3 contains 16 residues. Germline V CDR1 and CDR2: SGHTA, FQGNSA. V gave up 5 bases and J gave up 8 bases; unmatched junction bases: 13. This table comes from immunoSEQ multiplex PCR, and its TCRdb copy is limited to in-frame clones, with some not included. Found here are more than 95,000 clones, 70% to 90% of them singletons; the top ten hold just over 9.5%. The input for sequencing was peripheral blood, taken on day 0 of AZD1222 vaccination. The chain uses TRBV7-2 and TRBJ2-1; 9 bases map to TRBD1. The receptor's source is an adult in good health. The CDR3: CASSRDGTGSSHEQFF. CDR3 coding DNA: TGTGCCAGCAGCAGGGACGGGACAGGGTCATCCCATGAGCAGTTCTTC.